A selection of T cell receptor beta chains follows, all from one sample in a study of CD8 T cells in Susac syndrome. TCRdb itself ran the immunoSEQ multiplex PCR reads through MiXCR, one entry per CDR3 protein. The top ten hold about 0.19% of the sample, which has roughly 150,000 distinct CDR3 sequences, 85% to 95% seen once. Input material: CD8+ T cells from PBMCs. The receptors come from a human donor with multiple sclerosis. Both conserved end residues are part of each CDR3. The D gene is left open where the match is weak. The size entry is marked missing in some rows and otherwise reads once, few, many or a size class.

TGTGCCAGCTGGGATCGGAGTCCCTACGAGCAGTACTTC	CASWDRSPYEQYF	TRBV14	TRBJ2-7	13	.	.
TGCGCCAGCAGCCAAGATACTGAAGCTTTCTTT	CASSQDTEAFF	TRBV4-3	TRBJ1-1	11	.	.
TGTGCCAGCAGCCAAGATACGGGCTACGAGCAGTACTTC	CASSQDTGYEQYF	TRBV3-1	TRBJ2-7	13	.	.
TGCAGTGCTAGAGAATGGGCTAGCGGGGGGTACAATGAGCAGTTCTTC	CSAREWASGGYNEQFF	TRBV20-1	TRBJ2-1	16	.	TRBD2
TGTGCCAGCAGCCTTGCGGGCGGGGACGACTATGGCTACACCTTC	CASSLAGGDDYGYTF	TRBV9	TRBJ1-2	15	.	.
TGCAGCGTTGAAGAGAGGACAGGGGGCTTTGGCTATGGCTACACCTTC	CSVEERTGGFGYGYTF	TRBV29-1	TRBJ1-2	16	.	TRBD1
TGTGCCAGTAGTGGGACAGCATTATCTCAAGAGACCCAGTACTTC	CASSGTALSQETQYF	TRBV19	TRBJ2-5	15	once	TRBD1
TGCAGTGCTAGAGATGGTAGACTAGCGGGGGCCTACAATGAGCAGTTCTTC	CSARDGRLAGAYNEQFF	TRBV20-1	TRBJ2-1	17	.	TRBD2
TGTGCCACCAGCAGACAAGGGACACTCAATCAGCCCCAGCATTTT	CATSRQGTLNQPQHF	TRBV15	TRBJ1-5	15	.	.
TGTGCCAGCAGTTCCCGGGACGGCCATAACTATGGCTACACCTTC	CASSSRDGHNYGYTF	TRBV12-3/TRBV12-4	TRBJ1-2	15	.	.
TGTGCCAGCAGCGTAGGTAACAGCCCTTCCTACGAGCAGTACTTC	CASSVGNSPSYEQYF	TRBV9	TRBJ2-7	15	.	.
TGTGCCAGCAGCCGCGGGGGGGTGAACGAGCAGTACTTC	CASSRGGVNEQYF	TRBV7-9	TRBJ2-7	13	.	TRBD2
TGTGCCAGCAGCGTATCAGTATCCCCCTACGAGCAGTACTTC	CASSVSVSPYEQYF	TRBV9	TRBJ2-7	14	.	.
TGTGCCAGTAGGACCAACGGACAGGGAAAAACCTATGGCTACACCTTC	CASRTNGQGKTYGYTF	TRBV19	TRBJ1-2	16	.	TRBD1
TGTGCCAGCAGCTTCAACGGGGCAAACAATGAGCAGTTCTTC	CASSFNGANNEQFF	TRBV7-9	TRBJ2-1	14	.	.
TGTGCCAGCAGTCCCAGGTACGACGAGCAGTACTTC	CASSPRYDEQYF	TRBV2	TRBJ2-7	12	.	.
TGTGCCAGCAGCGGGGGACTAGCGGGGGTCGGTGAGCAGTTCTTC	CASSGGLAGVGEQFF	TRBV12-3/TRBV12-4	TRBJ2-1	15	.	TRBD2
TGTGCCAGCAGTTTATCCGGAAAGAATGAGCAGTTCTTC	CASSLSGKNEQFF	TRBV27	TRBJ2-1	13	.	.
TGCAGCGTGGCCGGGACAGGGGAATCCGTCGGCTACGAGCAGTACTTC	CSVAGTGESVGYEQYF	TRBV29-1	TRBJ2-7	16	.	TRBD1
TGTGCCAGCAGTGAGGGTGGTGGCACAGATACGCAGTATTTT	CASSEGGGTDTQYF	TRBV6-4	TRBJ2-3	14	.	.
TGTGCCAGCAGTCTCGCCCCCGGGACAGGAAAAGAGACCCAGTACTTC	CASSLAPGTGKETQYF	TRBV27	TRBJ2-5	16	.	TRBD1
TGCAGTGCAGGGAGGCCCCTTTACAATGAGCAGTTCTTC	CSAGRPLYNEQFF	TRBV20-1	TRBJ2-1	13	.	.
TGTGCCAGCAGTTTGGGCTTTAGAGGCGCAGATACGCAGTATTTT	CASSLGFRGADTQYF	TRBV27	TRBJ2-3	15	.	.
TGCAGCGTTGCGGATGAAAAACTGTTTTTT	CSVADEKLFF	TRBV29-1	TRBJ1-4	10	.	.
TGCGCCAGCAGCTTGGAGGACAGATCCTATGGCTACACCTTC	CASSLEDRSYGYTF	TRBV5-1	TRBJ1-2	14	.	.
TGTGCCAGCAGCGTAGCGGGTGAAAAACTGTTTTTT	CASSVAGEKLFF	TRBV9	TRBJ1-4	12	.	.
TGTGCCAGCAGTTACCCGGGACGGAGCTACGAGCAGTACTTC	CASSYPGRSYEQYF	TRBV6-2/TRBV6-3	TRBJ2-7	14	.	.
TGTGCCAGCAGGACAGGCAATCAGCCCCAGCATTTT	CASRTGNQPQHF	TRBV12-3/TRBV12-4	TRBJ1-5	12	.	.
TGTGCCAGCAGTTTAGCATCGTTGGAGACCCAGTACTTC	CASSLASLETQYF	TRBV12-3/TRBV12-4	TRBJ2-5	13	.	.
TGTGCCAGCAGCTCCCCGGCGGGGCCCCCTGAGCAGTTCTTC	CASSSPAGPPEQFF	TRBV7-9	TRBJ2-1	14	once	.
TGTGCTAGTGGTTTGTATAATGAGCAGTTCTTC	CASGLYNEQFF	TRBV12-5	TRBJ2-1	11	.	.
TGTGCTAGTGGTTTGGTACTGTCGGGTTCTAACTATGGCTACACCTTC	CASGLVLSGSNYGYTF	TRBV12-5	TRBJ1-2	16	.	.
TGTGCCAGCAGCCAAGATAACAGGATACTCACTGAAGCTTTCTTT	CASSQDNRILTEAFF	TRBV3-1	TRBJ1-1	15	.	.
TGTGCCAGCAGCTTGGTAGAGGGGGGTAGCACAGATACGCAGTATTTT	CASSLVEGGSTDTQYF	TRBV5-5	TRBJ2-3	16	few	.
TGTGCCAGCAGTGAATTCAGTGTCCGGAAGGCTGGGGCCAACGTCCTGACTTTC	CASSEFSVRKAGANVLTF	TRBV25-1	TRBJ2-6	18	.	.
TGTGCCAGCAGCTTAGCAGCAGGGATAGGCGAGCAGTACTTC	CASSLAAGIGEQYF	TRBV7-9	TRBJ2-7	14	.	.
TGCGCCAGCAGCCAGAAAAGAGGGGGAATACAGTTCTTC	CASSQKRGGIQFF	TRBV4-3	TRBJ2-1	13	.	.
TGTGCCAGCAGCGTCGGCTCGGGACAGAATTATGGCTACACCTTC	CASSVGSGQNYGYTF	TRBV9	TRBJ1-2	15	.	TRBD1
TGTGCCAGCAGCCAAGTGCCCACAGATACGCAGTATTTT	CASSQVPTDTQYF	TRBV3-1	TRBJ2-3	13	.	.
TGTGCCAGTAGTTACACTCCCTCGAGGACGGAAGCTTTCTTT	CASSYTPSRTEAFF	TRBV19	TRBJ1-1	14	.	.
TGTGCCAGCCGGGACGCGGGACAGAAATTCACAGATACGCAGTATTTT	CASRDAGQKFTDTQYF	TRBV5-4	TRBJ2-3	16	.	.
TGTGCCAGCAGCTTAGGGCAGTATGTGGATACGCAGTATTTT	CASSLGQYVDTQYF	TRBV13	TRBJ2-3	14	.	.
TGCGCCAGCAGCCAAGACGGAATAGCGGGGCGCACAGATACGCAGTATTTT	CASSQDGIAGRTDTQYF	TRBV4-3	TRBJ2-3	17	.	TRBD2
TGTGCCAGCAGCAGGACAGCGAACACTGAAGCTTTCTTT	CASSRTANTEAFF	TRBV7-9	TRBJ1-1	13	.	.
TGTGCCAGCAGTGAAGCGATCGTATTGGTAGACGGGGAGCTGTTTTTT	CASSEAIVLVDGELFF	TRBV6-1	TRBJ2-2	16	.	.
TGTGCCAGCAGTTTACAGTTCGGGGAGACCCAGTACTTC	CASSLQFGETQYF	TRBV12-3/TRBV12-4	TRBJ2-5	13	once	.
TGTGCCAGCAGTGGACAGGGGCCAGACTACTACGAGCAGTACTTC	CASSGQGPDYYEQYF	TRBV27	TRBJ2-7	15	.	TRBD1
TGTGCCAGCAGATTAAGGGGGAACACTGAAGCTTTCTTT	CASRLRGNTEAFF	TRBV3-1	TRBJ1-1	13	.	.
TGTGCCTGCGGTAATCCCCCGACCTACGAGCAGTACTTC	CACGNPPTYEQYF	TRBV7-6	TRBJ2-7	13	few	.
TGTGCCACCAGCAGAGACCGGGCTAGCGGGGTCTACGAGCAGTACTTC	CATSRDRASGVYEQYF	TRBV15	TRBJ2-7	16	.	TRBD2
TGTGCCAGCACCGACAGGGGGAATTCACCCCTCCACTTT	CASTDRGNSPLHF	TRBV7-9	TRBJ1-6	13	.	TRBD1